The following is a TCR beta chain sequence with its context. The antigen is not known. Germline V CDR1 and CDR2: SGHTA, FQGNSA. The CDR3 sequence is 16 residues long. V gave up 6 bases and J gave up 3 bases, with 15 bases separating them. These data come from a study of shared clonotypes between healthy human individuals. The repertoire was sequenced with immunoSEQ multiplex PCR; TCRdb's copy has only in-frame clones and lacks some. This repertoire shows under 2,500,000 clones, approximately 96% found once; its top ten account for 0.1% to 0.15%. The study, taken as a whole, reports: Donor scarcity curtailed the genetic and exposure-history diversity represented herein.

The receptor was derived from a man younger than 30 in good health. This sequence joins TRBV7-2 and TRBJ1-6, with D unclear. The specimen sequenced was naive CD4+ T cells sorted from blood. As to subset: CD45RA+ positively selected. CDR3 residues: CASRDGLSLYNSPLHF. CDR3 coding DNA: TGTGCCAGCAGGGACGGGCTATCTCTCTATAATTCACCCCTCCACTTT.